The TCR beta chain described here comes from a study of blood T cell repertoires in COVID-19. V was pared by 0 bases and J by 7 bases, with 7 bases between. This CDR3 region has 13 residues. This clone was seen only once. The protocol was immunoSEQ multiplex PCR, while the TCRdb copy is restricted to in-frame clones and leaves out a portion. This sample has fewer than 700,000 clones, with roughly 91% found just once. This chain connects TRBV12-3 or TRBV12-4 to TRBJ1-5; D gene ambiguous. This clonotype was obtained from a woman between 45 and 65 years old with COVID-19, enrolled during active disease. The sequencing input was peripheral blood. The chain's CDR3 is CASSLAAEQPQHF. The CDR3, as DNA: TGTGCCAGCAGTTTAGCAGCGGAACAGCCCCAGCATTTT.